Sequencing of this T cell receptor beta chain was carried out in a study of OX40 agonist ivuxolimab in advanced cancers. Study information: One hepatocellular carcinoma and a couple of cutaneous melanoma patients partially responded. General observations from the study: Blood T cells, both CD4+ and CD8+, expanded clonally by week 6 at 0.1 to 3.0 mg/kg. Expanded clones belonging to CD8+ T cells outnumbered, on average, those of CD4+.

This table comes from immunoSEQ multiplex PCR, and its TCRdb copy is limited to in-frame clones, with some not included. This sample yields about 79,000 clones, of which approximately 90% are seen a single time; approximately 0.5% belongs to the top ten. With V trimmed by 1 base and J by 0 bases, 2 bases remained unmatched. CDR1 SGHTA and CDR2 FQGNSA come from the germline V gene. CDR3 length: 15 residues. To note about this clone: Antigen: not known.

Baseline was the first blood sampling point, followed by cycle 4 day 1 and cycle 7 day 1. The TCR was taken from an adult with an advanced solid tumor such as melanoma, head and neck, liver or kidney cancer. This chain links TRBV7-2 with TRBJ1-2; 7 bases match TRBD1. Sequenced here: CD4+ or CD8+ T cells sorted from blood, sampled in a trial of the OX40 agonist ivuxolimab. CDR3 protein: CASSLGGGSNYGYTF. CDR3 nucleotide sequence: TGTGCCAGCAGCTTAGGAGGGGGCTCTAACTATGGCTACACCTTC.